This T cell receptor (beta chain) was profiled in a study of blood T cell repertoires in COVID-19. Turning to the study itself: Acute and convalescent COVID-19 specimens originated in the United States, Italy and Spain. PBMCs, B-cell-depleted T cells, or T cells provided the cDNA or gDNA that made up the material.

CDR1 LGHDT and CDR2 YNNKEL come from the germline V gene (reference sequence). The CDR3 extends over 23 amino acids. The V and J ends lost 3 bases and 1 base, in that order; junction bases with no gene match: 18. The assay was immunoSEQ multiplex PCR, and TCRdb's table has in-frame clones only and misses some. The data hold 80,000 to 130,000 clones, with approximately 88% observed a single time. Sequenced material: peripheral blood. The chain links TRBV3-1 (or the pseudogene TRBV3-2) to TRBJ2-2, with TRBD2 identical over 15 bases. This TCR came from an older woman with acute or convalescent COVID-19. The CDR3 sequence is CASSQKRGSIGTSGRMNTGELFF. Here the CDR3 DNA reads TGTGCCAGCAGCCAGAAGAGGGGGAGCATTGGGACTAGCGGGAGGATGAACACCGGGGAGCTGTTTTTT.